A selection of T cell receptor beta chains follows, all from one sample in a study of blood T cell repertoires in COVID-19. Generated by immunoSEQ multiplex PCR, the TCRdb table keeps only in-frame clones and is missing some. This sample carries hundreds of thousands of clones, 85% to 90% of them seen once, and the ten largest clones take approximately 0.98%. Sequenced input: peripheral blood. The receptors come from a woman aged 40 to 49 with COVID-19, enrolled during active disease. Each CDR3 is given with its conserved first and last residue. A D gene is named only where the DNA matches it firmly. Not every row has a clone size; where given, it reads once, few, many or a size class.

J gene: TRBJ1-4; V gene: TRBV9; D gene: .; clone size: .; CDR3 DNA: TGTGCCAGCAGCTCCTCGGAAAAACTGTTTTTT; CDR3 protein: CASSSSEKLFF
J gene: TRBJ2-5; V gene: TRBV10-1; D gene: TRBD2; clone size: few; CDR3 DNA: TGCGCCAGCAGCGGGACTATGGAGACCCAGTACTTC; CDR3 protein: CASSGTMETQYF
J gene: TRBJ1-2; V gene: TRBV10-1; D gene: .; clone size: once; CDR3 DNA: TGCGCCAGCAGAGTCAGGCGGGAGTCGGACTATGGCTACACCTTC; CDR3 protein: CASRVRRESDYGYTF
J gene: TRBJ2-7; V gene: TRBV7-8; D gene: .; clone size: .; CDR3 DNA: TGTGCCAGCAGCTTAGCGCAAGGGGGATCCGAGCAGTACTTC; CDR3 protein: CASSLAQGGSEQYF
J gene: TRBJ2-7; V gene: TRBV6-2/TRBV6-3; D gene: TRBD1; clone size: .; CDR3 DNA: TGTGCCAGCAGTTACCGACAGGGTCAAGTAAAATCCTACGAGCAGTACTTC; CDR3 protein: CASSYRQGQVKSYEQYF
J gene: TRBJ1-2; V gene: TRBV27; D gene: .; clone size: .; CDR3 DNA: TGTGCCAGCAGTCTCTCCCTAGGGGGGGCCTATGGCTACACCTTC; CDR3 protein: CASSLSLGGAYGYTF
J gene: TRBJ1-6; V gene: TRBV27; D gene: .; clone size: .; CDR3 DNA: TGTGCCAGCAGGGGGGCCGTTTCACCCCTCCACTTT; CDR3 protein: CASRGAVSPLHF
J gene: TRBJ2-5; V gene: TRBV20-1; D gene: TRBD1; clone size: .; CDR3 DNA: TGCAGTGCTAGTAAGGCCGGGACAGAAGAGACCCAGTACTTC; CDR3 protein: CSASKAGTEETQYF
J gene: TRBJ2-1; V gene: TRBV7-2; D gene: TRBD2; clone size: .; CDR3 DNA: TGTGCCAGCAGCCCGATAGCGGGAGGGGACAATGAGCAGTTCTTC; CDR3 protein: CASSPIAGGDNEQFF
J gene: TRBJ1-3; V gene: TRBV6-1; D gene: .; clone size: .; CDR3 DNA: TGTGCCAGCAGTGATGTAGGAAACACCATATATTTT; CDR3 protein: CASSDVGNTIYF
J gene: TRBJ1-2; V gene: TRBV4-3; D gene: .; clone size: many; CDR3 DNA: TGCGCCAGCAGTCCAAGGTGGGGCAACTATGGCTACACCTTC; CDR3 protein: CASSPRWGNYGYTF
J gene: TRBJ2-3; V gene: TRBV29-1; D gene: .; clone size: .; CDR3 DNA: TGCAGCGTTGAAGGTGGGCGGGGCATCGGGGCAGATACGCAGTATTTT; CDR3 protein: CSVEGGRGIGADTQYF
J gene: TRBJ1-6; V gene: TRBV28; D gene: TRBD1; clone size: .; CDR3 DNA: TGTGCCAGCAGTTCCGAGGACAGGGTACGGTCACCCCTCCACTTT; CDR3 protein: CASSSEDRVRSPLHF
J gene: TRBJ1-2; V gene: TRBV28; D gene: .; clone size: .; CDR3 DNA: TGTGCCAGCAGTCCTACAGGGAAGATTGGCTATGGCTACACCTTC; CDR3 protein: CASSPTGKIGYGYTF
J gene: TRBJ2-5; V gene: TRBV19; D gene: TRBD2; clone size: .; CDR3 DNA: TGTGCCAGTAGTATAGGCGGGAGCGGGGAGACCCAGTACTTC; CDR3 protein: CASSIGGSGETQYF
J gene: TRBJ2-6; V gene: TRBV5-5; D gene: .; clone size: .; CDR3 DNA: TGTGCCAGCAGCTTGGAATTGCGAGCCTTAGCCCTCTCTGGGGCCAACGTCCTGACTTTC; CDR3 protein: CASSLELRALALSGANVLTF
J gene: TRBJ1-1; V gene: TRBV7-2; D gene: .; clone size: .; CDR3 DNA: TGTGCCAGCAGTTCTAAACGGGGGAACACTGAAGCTTTCTTT; CDR3 protein: CASSSKRGNTEAFF
J gene: TRBJ1-1; V gene: TRBV6-5; D gene: .; clone size: .; CDR3 DNA: TGTGCCAGCAGTTCGCAGGGTTTGACTGAAGCTTTCTTT; CDR3 protein: CASSSQGLTEAFF
J gene: TRBJ2-7; V gene: TRBV30; D gene: TRBD2; clone size: .; CDR3 DNA: TGTGCCTGGAGTGTACCGGGACTAGCGGAGAGGGTGCAGTACTTC; CDR3 protein: CAWSVPGLAERVQYF
J gene: TRBJ1-2; V gene: TRBV4-1; D gene: .; clone size: few; CDR3 DNA: TGCGCCAGCAGCCAAGAGGGAGGAAACTATGGCTACACCTTC; CDR3 protein: CASSQEGGNYGYTF
J gene: TRBJ1-1; V gene: TRBV30; D gene: .; clone size: .; CDR3 DNA: TGTGCCTGGACCCAGTTGGGCCAGGGGAACACTGAAGCTTTCTTT; CDR3 protein: CAWTQLGQGNTEAFF
J gene: TRBJ1-2; V gene: TRBV6-2/TRBV6-3; D gene: .; clone size: .; CDR3 DNA: TGTGCCAGCAGTAACTTGGCCCCTTTCTACACCTTC; CDR3 protein: CASSNLAPFYTF
J gene: TRBJ1-2; V gene: TRBV6-5; D gene: TRBD1; clone size: .; CDR3 DNA: TGTGCCAGCAGTTTAAACAGGGGGGGGTATGGCTACACCTTC; CDR3 protein: CASSLNRGGYGYTF
J gene: TRBJ2-1; V gene: TRBV3-1/TRBV3-2; D gene: TRBD2; clone size: .; CDR3 DNA: TGTGCCAGCAGCCAAGAAATTGGGACTAGCTATGAGCAGTTCTTC; CDR3 protein: CASSQEIGTSYEQFF
J gene: TRBJ1-2; V gene: TRBV28; D gene: TRBD1; clone size: .; CDR3 DNA: TGTGCCAGCAGTTTGGAGGGGGCGCAAACCTATGGCTACACCTTC; CDR3 protein: CASSLEGAQTYGYTF
J gene: TRBJ1-1; V gene: TRBV5-1; D gene: TRBD1; clone size: few; CDR3 DNA: TGCGCCAGCAGCTTGGACAGGGGGAACACTGAAGCTTTCTTT; CDR3 protein: CASSLDRGNTEAFF
J gene: TRBJ1-1; V gene: TRBV10-2; D gene: .; clone size: .; CDR3 DNA: TGCGCCAGCACCGGACAGCTGAACACTGAAGCTTTCTTT; CDR3 protein: CASTGQLNTEAFF
J gene: TRBJ1-6; V gene: TRBV4-2; D gene: .; clone size: .; CDR3 DNA: TGTGCCAGCAGCCAAGCACAGGCAAATTCACCCCTCCACTTT; CDR3 protein: CASSQAQANSPLHF
J gene: TRBJ2-1; V gene: TRBV7-9; D gene: TRBD2; clone size: .; CDR3 DNA: TGTGCCAGCAGCCCCCTGACTAGCGGGAGAGACTTTGAGCAGTTCTTC; CDR3 protein: CASSPLTSGRDFEQFF
J gene: TRBJ1-6; V gene: TRBV19; D gene: TRBD1; clone size: .; CDR3 DNA: TGTGCCAGTAGTATAGATACAGGGGATTCACCCCTCCACTTT; CDR3 protein: CASSIDTGDSPLHF
J gene: TRBJ1-1; V gene: TRBV19; D gene: .; clone size: .; CDR3 DNA: TGTGCCAGTAACTATCGTACAGGGCGAGGGACTGAAGCTTTCTTT; CDR3 protein: CASNYRTGRGTEAFF
J gene: TRBJ2-1; V gene: TRBV5-1; D gene: TRBD1; clone size: .; CDR3 DNA: TGCGCCAGCAGGCTAGACAGGGGCAATGAGCAGTTCTTC; CDR3 protein: CASRLDRGNEQFF
J gene: TRBJ1-1; V gene: TRBV20-1; D gene: .; clone size: few; CDR3 DNA: TGCAGTGTGCCAGGGAACACTGAAGCTTTCTTT; CDR3 protein: CSVPGNTEAFF
J gene: TRBJ1-3; V gene: TRBV5-1; D gene: .; clone size: .; CDR3 DNA: TGCGCCAGCAGCTTGGGTGCGGGCAACACCATATATTTT; CDR3 protein: CASSLGAGNTIYF
J gene: TRBJ1-5; V gene: TRBV27; D gene: .; clone size: .; CDR3 DNA: TGTGCCAGCAGTGCCATACCCGGGGGCAATCAGCCCCAGCATTTT; CDR3 protein: CASSAIPGGNQPQHF
J gene: TRBJ2-7; V gene: TRBV5-6; D gene: .; clone size: .; CDR3 DNA: TGTGCCAGCAGCTTGTCCCCGGCGGGGAGGCCCTCCGAGCAGTACTTC; CDR3 protein: CASSLSPAGRPSEQYF
J gene: TRBJ2-1; V gene: TRBV28; D gene: .; clone size: .; CDR3 DNA: TGTGCCAGCATTAGTGGGGGGGGCGGGATTATCTACAATGAGCAGTTCTTC; CDR3 protein: CASISGGGGIIYNEQFF
J gene: TRBJ1-1; V gene: TRBV19; D gene: .; clone size: .; CDR3 DNA: TGTGCCAGTAGTATAGCCGGGACACTATGGACTGAAGCTTTCTTT; CDR3 protein: CASSIAGTLWTEAFF
J gene: TRBJ2-2; V gene: TRBV27; D gene: TRBD2; clone size: .; CDR3 DNA: TGTGCCAGCAGTTTGCGGGGGTCACCGAACACCGGGGAGCTGTTTTTT; CDR3 protein: CASSLRGSPNTGELFF
J gene: TRBJ1-2; V gene: TRBV9; D gene: TRBD1; clone size: .; CDR3 DNA: TGTGCCAGCAGCGTAGATCAGTGGGGGGACAGGTTAAACTATGGCTACACCTTC; CDR3 protein: CASSVDQWGDRLNYGYTF
J gene: TRBJ2-1; V gene: TRBV28; D gene: .; clone size: .; CDR3 DNA: TGTGCCAGCAGTTCCGGCGGGGCGGGAAGATACAATGAGCAGTTCTTC; CDR3 protein: CASSSGGAGRYNEQFF
J gene: TRBJ2-3; V gene: TRBV28; D gene: TRBD2; clone size: once; CDR3 DNA: TGTGCCAGCCAACCCCCCCGGCTAGCGGTAGATACGCAGTATTTT; CDR3 protein: CASQPPRLAVDTQYF
J gene: TRBJ1-4; V gene: TRBV5-1; D gene: .; clone size: .; CDR3 DNA: TGCGCCAGCAGCTTGGTTATTCCGGGGGTAAAGGAAAAACTGTTTTTT; CDR3 protein: CASSLVIPGVKEKLFF
J gene: TRBJ1-1; V gene: TRBV9; D gene: TRBD1; clone size: .; CDR3 DNA: TGTGCCAGCAGCGTAGGGGACAGGGGAACTAACACTGAAGCTTTCTTT; CDR3 protein: CASSVGDRGTNTEAFF
J gene: TRBJ2-2; V gene: TRBV7-7; D gene: .; clone size: .; CDR3 DNA: TGTGCTAGCAGCTCTTCTCCCGGGGAGCTGTTTTTT; CDR3 protein: CASSSSPGELFF
J gene: TRBJ1-1; V gene: TRBV30; D gene: TRBD1; clone size: .; CDR3 DNA: TGTGCCTGGAGTGTTTGGGACAGAGGGAACACTGAAGCTTTCTTT; CDR3 protein: CAWSVWDRGNTEAFF
J gene: TRBJ1-5; V gene: TRBV4-3; D gene: .; clone size: .; CDR3 DNA: TGCGCCAGCAGCCAAGAATCAGGGGCGGGCAATCAGCCCCAGCATTTT; CDR3 protein: CASSQESGAGNQPQHF
J gene: TRBJ1-5; V gene: TRBV28; D gene: .; clone size: .; CDR3 DNA: TGTGCCACAACAGGGAGCAATCAGCCCCAGCATTTT; CDR3 protein: CATTGSNQPQHF
J gene: TRBJ2-7; V gene: TRBV5-1; D gene: TRBD1; clone size: .; CDR3 DNA: TGCGCCAGCAGCGGACGGACAGGTTTAGACGAGCAGTACTTC; CDR3 protein: CASSGRTGLDEQYF
J gene: TRBJ1-1; V gene: TRBV25-1; D gene: TRBD1; clone size: .; CDR3 DNA: TGTGCCAGCACAAGGACAGGGGAGGCGGAAGCTTTCTTT; CDR3 protein: CASTRTGEAEAFF
J gene: TRBJ1-5; V gene: TRBV28; D gene: .; clone size: .; CDR3 DNA: TGTGCCAGCAGTTCAGGGGGCAATCAGCCCCAGCATTTT; CDR3 protein: CASSSGGNQPQHF
J gene: TRBJ1-2; V gene: TRBV28; D gene: TRBD1; clone size: .; CDR3 DNA: TGTGCCAGCAGTTTTGGGGACAGATCCTATGGCTACACCTTC; CDR3 protein: CASSFGDRSYGYTF
J gene: TRBJ1-1; V gene: TRBV30; D gene: .; clone size: .; CDR3 DNA: TGTGTCATGAGGGGGGGCGCTGAAGCTTTCTTT; CDR3 protein: CVMRGGAEAFF